This entry lists 5 T cell receptor beta chains sequenced from one sample in a study of radiotherapy plus CTLA-4 blockade in lung cancer. Only in-frame clones appear in the TCRdb table, and some are missing; sequencing was by immunoSEQ multiplex PCR. The sample consists of approximately 52,000 clones, around 79% of them appearing once. The starting material was peripheral blood, obtained from a patient treated with radiotherapy plus ipilimumab. These TCRs come from a human donor with non-small cell lung cancer who had a complete response to radiotherapy plus ipilimumab.

The chain recombines TRBV29-1 with TRBJ2-3, with D unclear. CDR1 is SQVTM, CDR2 ANQGSEA, per germline. The V end was cut by 2 bases, the J end by 3 bases, with 6 bases between. The CDR3 length is 12 residues. DNA for the CDR3: TGCAGCGTTGAACCCTTTACAGATACGCAGTATTTT. Protein product: CSVEPFTDTQYF.

The chain joins TRBV30 to TRBJ1-4; 7 bases map to TRBD1. Germline-derived CDR1 and CDR2 are GTSNPN and SVGIG (reference sequence). The CDR3 runs to 12 residues. V dropped 4 bases and J dropped 7; count of bases not matched to a gene: 3. CDR3 in amino acids: CAWNRGGEKLFF. CDR3 in DNA: TGTGCCTGGAACAGGGGAGGTGAAAAACTGTTTTTT.

This sequence joins TRBV5-6 and TRBJ2-5; 8 positions agree with TRBD2. The CDR3 runs to 15 residues. Losses at the gene ends were 2 bases for V and 4 bases for J; bases not matched to a gene: 7. CDR1 and CDR2 from the germline V gene are SGHDT and YYEEEE. The CDR3 bases are TGTGCCAGCAGCTTAAGGGCTAGCGGGCTAGAGACCCAGTACTTC. This translates into CASSLRASGLETQYF.

This clone has only a few counts. The V gene is TRBV19, the J gene TRBJ1-2, with 10 positions matching TRBD1. Germline assignment: CDR1 LNHDA and CDR2 SQIVND (reference sequence). There are 13 residues in the CDR3. The V gene end was trimmed by 6 bases and the J gene end by 10 bases; junction bases not matched to a gene: 8. The CDR3 DNA follows: TGTGCCAGTAGCTCCCGGGACAGGGGAACCTACACCTTC. Its translation is CASSSRDRGTYTF.

This chain joins TRBV18 and TRBJ1-1, with 7 bases matching TRBD1. Trimming removed 5 bases from V and 6 bases from J; junction bases left unmatched: 12. This CDR3 has 15 residues. The V gene's germline CDR1 is KGHSH and CDR2 LQKENI. The CDR3 region is CASSADRSGTAEAFF. The CDR3 DNA reads TGTGCCAGCTCAGCTGATAGATCCGGGACAGCTGAAGCTTTCTTT.